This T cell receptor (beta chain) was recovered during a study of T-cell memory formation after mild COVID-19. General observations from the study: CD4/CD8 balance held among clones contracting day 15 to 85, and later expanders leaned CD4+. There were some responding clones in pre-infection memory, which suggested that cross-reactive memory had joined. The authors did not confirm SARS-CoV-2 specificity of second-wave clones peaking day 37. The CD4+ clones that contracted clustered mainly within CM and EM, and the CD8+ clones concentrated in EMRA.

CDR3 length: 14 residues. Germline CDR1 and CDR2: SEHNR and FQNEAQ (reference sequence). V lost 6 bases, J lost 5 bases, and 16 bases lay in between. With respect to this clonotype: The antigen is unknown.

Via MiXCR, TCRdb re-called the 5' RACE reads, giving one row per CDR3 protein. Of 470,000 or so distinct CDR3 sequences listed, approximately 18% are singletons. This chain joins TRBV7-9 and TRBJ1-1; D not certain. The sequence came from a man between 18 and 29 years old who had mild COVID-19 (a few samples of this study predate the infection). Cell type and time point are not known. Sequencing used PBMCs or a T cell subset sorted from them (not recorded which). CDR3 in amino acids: CASSSRPPATEAFF. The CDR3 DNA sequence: TGTGCCAGCAGTTCCCGCCCCCCAGCAACTGAAGCTTTCTTT.